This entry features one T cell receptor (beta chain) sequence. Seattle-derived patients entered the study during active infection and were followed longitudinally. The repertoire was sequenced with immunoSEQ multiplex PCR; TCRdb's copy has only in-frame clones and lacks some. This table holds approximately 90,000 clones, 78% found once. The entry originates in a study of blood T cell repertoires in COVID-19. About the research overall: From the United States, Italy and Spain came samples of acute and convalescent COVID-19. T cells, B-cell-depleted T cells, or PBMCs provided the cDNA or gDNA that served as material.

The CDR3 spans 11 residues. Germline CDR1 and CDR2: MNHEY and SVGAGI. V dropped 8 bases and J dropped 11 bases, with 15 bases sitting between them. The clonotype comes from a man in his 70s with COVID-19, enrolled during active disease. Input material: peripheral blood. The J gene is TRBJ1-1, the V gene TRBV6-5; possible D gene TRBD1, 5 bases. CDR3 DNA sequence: TGTGCCAGCTGCAGGCAGGGCGAGGCTTTCTTT. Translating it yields CASCRQGEAFF.